Sequencing of this TCR beta chain was carried out in a study of blood T cell repertoires in COVID-19 (TCRdb year 2020). About the full investigation: Samples from collaborators originated in the United States, Italy and Spain and spanned both the acute and convalescent phases of COVID-19. The material from the prospective study consisted of cDNA or gDNA derived from T cells, B-cell-depleted T cells, or PBMCs. Deeply sampled blood TCRbeta repertoires from subjects exposed to, actively infected with, or recovered from COVID-19 were included in the dataset. The repertoires were released in a freely available public database intended as a resource for research on the immune response to SARS-CoV-2. The samples were drawn from the first 160 participants of the ongoing ImmuneRACE study and from over 950 subjects provided by 6 global collaborators. Nearly every sample came with metadata listing a de-identified subject ID, COVID-19 status, age in years and sex. HLA class I and class II types, where available, came from metadata supplied by the sample provider rather than from assay-based typing.

CDR1 SQVTM and CDR2 ANQGSEA are derived from the germline V gene. Its CDR3 holds 14 amino acids, cysteine through phenylalanine. Kept here is only the CDR3 DNA, which spans 42 bases and is read in frame from base 1. V and J lose 0 bases and 3 bases, and a span of 12 bases separates them. What the authors observed across the whole study: Clinical and demographic metadata were provided uncurated, with the amount varying by source and participant.

TCRbeta CDR3 regions were amplified from genomic DNA using the immunoSEQ Assay, a bias-controlled multiplex PCR. Concerning the study's data processing: The number of nucleated cells in each sample was estimated by amplification of reference gene primers within the assay. Sequence reads were collapsed and filtered to measure the absolute abundance of every unique TCRbeta CDR3 rearrangement. For each sample, productive Simpson clonality was calculated as the square root of Simpson's diversity index across productive rearrangements. The table comes from immuneACCESS by way of TCRdb, which keeps in-frame sequences with V and J called. Part of the clones is missing from these tables; in studies checked, under half for an unresolved V gene and the rest for unknown reasons. V and J calls and clone size are those listed in that table; D and trimming were worked out from the DNA. In this sample the table shows 150,000 to 200,000 clones, around 85% of which occur a single time. The ten largest account for around 6.2% of the sample.

Turning to this clone: Its antigen remains undetermined. No much larger clone is present one base from it, and per-base qualities are unavailable.

Participants in the prospective study were enrolled through a virtual design, were aged about 18 to 100 years, and lived in under 25 United States geographic areas. In the prospective study, cohorts were assigned on the basis of participant-reported clinical history obtained from a screening survey and a study questionnaire. Recovered participants in ImmuneRACE Cohort 3 were defined as having two consecutive negative NP/OP PCR tests, clearance from a healthcare professional, or resolution of symptoms. In the prospective study, mobile phlebotomists collected whole blood, serum and a nasopharyngeal or oropharyngeal swab from each participant. Over an approximately 2-month period, participants in the prospective study had the option of providing additional blood draws and questionnaires. Prospective study blood samples were shipped either frozen or at room temperature before DNA extraction.

The receptor was derived from a man aged 40-50 years who had recovered from COVID-19. This chain joins TRBV29-1 to TRBJ2-7, with TRBD1 as a weak D call on 5 bases. Sequencing was done on a sample of PBMCs or T cells enriched from blood (not recorded which). The CDR3 reads as follows: CSVEDQGQDYEQYF. The nucleotide sequence reads TGCAGCGTTGAAGATCAGGGTCAGGACTACGAGCAGTACTTC.